This is a list of T cell receptor beta chains from one sample in a study of T-cell reconstitution after alpha-beta-depleted transplantation in children. TCRdb used MiXCR to reprocess the PCR reads, holding one entry per CDR3 protein. The sample shows under 850,000 distinct CDR3 sequences, over 10% of them seen only once. The material was PBMCs, obtained before TCRalphabeta/CD19-depleted stem cell transplant. Receptors were obtained from a girl aged 2-9 years with congenital amegakaryocytic thrombocytopenia, due to receive a stem cell transplant. Each CDR3 is given with its conserved first and last residue. A D gene is named only where the DNA matches it firmly. Clone size is stated in some rows and not others, as once, few, many or a class when expanded.

V gene: TRBV7-9; clone size: -; J gene: TRBJ2-5; D gene: TRBD2; CDR3 DNA: TGTGCCAGCAGCTTTAAGCGGGATTTCCAAGAGACCCAGTACTTC; CDR3 protein: CASSFKRDFQETQYF
V gene: TRBV11-2; clone size: -; J gene: TRBJ2-2; D gene: TRBD2; CDR3 DNA: TGTGCCAGCAGCCCTCCGACTAGCGGGAGGTACACCGGGGAGCTGTTTTTT; CDR3 protein: CASSPPTSGRYTGELFF
V gene: TRBV12-3/TRBV12-4; clone size: many; J gene: TRBJ2-2; D gene: TRBD2; CDR3 DNA: TGTGCCAGCAGCCGGGGACTAGCGAACACCGGGGAGCTGTTTTTT; CDR3 protein: CASSRGLANTGELFF
V gene: TRBV29-1; clone size: many; J gene: TRBJ2-1; D gene: -; CDR3 DNA: TGCAGCGTCGCTACCTACAATGAGCAGTTCTTC; CDR3 protein: CSVATYNEQFF
V gene: TRBV5-1; clone size: many; J gene: TRBJ2-1; D gene: -; CDR3 DNA: TGCGCCAGCAGCTTGGTTGGAGCCTACAATGAGCAGTTCTTC; CDR3 protein: CASSLVGAYNEQFF
V gene: TRBV4-1; clone size: -; J gene: TRBJ2-3; D gene: TRBD2; CDR3 DNA: TGCGCCAGCAGCCCGCCAGCGGGAGGACCAGATACGCAGTATTTT; CDR3 protein: CASSPPAGGPDTQYF
V gene: TRBV20-1; clone size: many; J gene: TRBJ2-1; D gene: -; CDR3 DNA: TGCAGTGCTCGGGCGAGAGTAGCGCCTCTTCGGGACAATGAGCAGTTCTTC; CDR3 protein: CSARARVAPLRDNEQFF
V gene: TRBV6-1; clone size: -; J gene: TRBJ2-1; D gene: TRBD1; CDR3 DNA: TGTGCCAGCAGGATCGGACAGGGGGTATTTTTTGGTAATGAGCAGTTCTTC; CDR3 protein: CASRIGQGVFFGNEQFF
V gene: TRBV5-1; clone size: -; J gene: TRBJ2-3; D gene: TRBD2; CDR3 DNA: TGCGCCAGCAGCGTCCTGGGACTAGCGGGTCCCGGGGATACGCAGTATTTT; CDR3 protein: CASSVLGLAGPGDTQYF
V gene: TRBV5-1; clone size: -; J gene: TRBJ1-4; D gene: -; CDR3 DNA: TGCGCCAGCAGCCCCGAGACAGGCCTAAATGAAAAACTGTTTTTT; CDR3 protein: CASSPETGLNEKLFF
V gene: TRBV5-1; clone size: -; J gene: TRBJ2-5; D gene: TRBD1; CDR3 DNA: TGCGCCAGCAGCGAGGGGGCGTTAGGAGAGACCCAGTACTTC; CDR3 protein: CASSEGALGETQYF
V gene: TRBV7-9; clone size: few; J gene: TRBJ2-1; D gene: -; CDR3 DNA: TGTGCCAGCAGCCAAATCTCTTGGGTCTACAATGAGCAGTTCTTC; CDR3 protein: CASSQISWVYNEQFF
V gene: TRBV29-1; clone size: -; J gene: TRBJ2-5; D gene: -; CDR3 DNA: TGCAGCCCGAGCCAAGAGACCCAGTACTTC; CDR3 protein: CSPSQETQYF
V gene: TRBV4-1; clone size: many; J gene: TRBJ2-7; D gene: -; CDR3 DNA: TGCGCCAGCAGCCAAGGTTCTGCCTACGAGCAGTACTTC; CDR3 protein: CASSQGSAYEQYF
V gene: TRBV7-7; clone size: many; J gene: TRBJ2-1; D gene: TRBD1; CDR3 DNA: TGTGCCAGCAGCCCATACAGGGGCCCCTACGGTGAGCAGTTCTTC; CDR3 protein: CASSPYRGPYGEQFF
V gene: TRBV6-6; clone size: few; J gene: TRBJ2-7; D gene: TRBD1; CDR3 DNA: TGTGCCAGCAGGCAAACAGGGGACGACGAGCAGTACTTC; CDR3 protein: CASRQTGDDEQYF
V gene: TRBV12-3/TRBV12-4; clone size: few; J gene: TRBJ2-1; D gene: TRBD2; CDR3 DNA: TGTGCCAGCAGTTTAGCTCCGGGACTAGCGGAAGACAATGAGCAGTTCTTC; CDR3 protein: CASSLAPGLAEDNEQFF
V gene: TRBV6-5; clone size: many; J gene: TRBJ2-7; D gene: -; CDR3 DNA: TGTGCCAGCAGTTACACGCCCAGGGGAGCCGAGCAGTACTTC; CDR3 protein: CASSYTPRGAEQYF
V gene: TRBV20-1; clone size: many; J gene: TRBJ2-1; D gene: -; CDR3 DNA: TGCAGTGCTAGGGGGGGCGGAACCGGTACCTACAATGAGCAGTTCTTC; CDR3 protein: CSARGGGTGTYNEQFF
V gene: TRBV20-1; clone size: many; J gene: TRBJ2-1; D gene: -; CDR3 DNA: TGCAGTGCTGGCGGAGGTCCGAAACACAATGAGCAGTTCTTC; CDR3 protein: CSAGGGPKHNEQFF
V gene: TRBV11-2; clone size: many; J gene: TRBJ1-1; D gene: -; CDR3 DNA: TGTGCCAGCAGCTCGGGTTTATTTGTTAACACTGAAGCTTTCTTT; CDR3 protein: CASSSGLFVNTEAFF
V gene: TRBV7-9; clone size: few; J gene: TRBJ2-2; D gene: TRBD1; CDR3 DNA: TGTGCCAGCAGCTTAGGATCTTTGGGACAGCTTGAAGGGGAGCTGTTTTTT; CDR3 protein: CASSLGSLGQLEGELFF
V gene: TRBV29-1; clone size: few; J gene: TRBJ2-1; D gene: -; CDR3 DNA: TGCAGCGTTGGCGTGGACAATCCACCCCTTGAGCAGTTCTTC; CDR3 protein: CSVGVDNPPLEQFF
V gene: TRBV20-1; clone size: many; J gene: TRBJ2-1; D gene: -; CDR3 DNA: TGCAGTGCTAACCCAGAGCGGAGCCCTTACAATGAGCAGTTCTTC; CDR3 protein: CSANPERSPYNEQFF
V gene: TRBV7-8; clone size: many; J gene: TRBJ2-1; D gene: TRBD2; CDR3 DNA: TGTGCCAGCAGCACTAGCGGGAGTAAATATGAGCAGTTCTTC; CDR3 protein: CASSTSGSKYEQFF
V gene: TRBV5-1; clone size: -; J gene: TRBJ2-3; D gene: TRBD2; CDR3 DNA: TGCGCCAGCAGCCCGGGACTAGCGGGAGCCGGAGATACGCAGTATTTT; CDR3 protein: CASSPGLAGAGDTQYF
V gene: TRBV5-5; clone size: -; J gene: TRBJ2-3; D gene: -; CDR3 DNA: TGTGCCAGCACGACTGATGCTAGCACAGATACGCAGTATTTT; CDR3 protein: CASTTDASTDTQYF
V gene: TRBV11-2; clone size: many; J gene: TRBJ2-5; D gene: -; CDR3 DNA: TGTGCCAGCAGCTTAGGCAGGCCCCAAGAGACCCAGTACTTC; CDR3 protein: CASSLGRPQETQYF
V gene: TRBV20-1; clone size: many; J gene: TRBJ1-1; D gene: -; CDR3 DNA: TGCAGTGCCCAACTCCCGGGGCTGCCGAACACTGAAGCTTTCTTT; CDR3 protein: CSAQLPGLPNTEAFF
V gene: TRBV20-1; clone size: -; J gene: TRBJ1-5; D gene: -; CDR3 DNA: TGCAGTGCTCACTCCGGGCCCCCTAGCAATCAGCCCCAGCATTTT; CDR3 protein: CSAHSGPPSNQPQHF
V gene: TRBV27; clone size: -; J gene: TRBJ2-7; D gene: TRBD2; CDR3 DNA: TGTGCCAGCAGTTTACTCCCCAGAGCGGGAGGCTACGAGCAGTACTTC; CDR3 protein: CASSLLPRAGGYEQYF
V gene: TRBV20-1; clone size: few; J gene: TRBJ2-3; D gene: -; CDR3 DNA: TGCAGTGCTATAGCGGCGGGGCGCACAGATACGCAGTATTTT; CDR3 protein: CSAIAAGRTDTQYF
V gene: TRBV28; clone size: -; J gene: TRBJ1-2; D gene: -; CDR3 DNA: TGTGCCAGCAACAGCCCTGGGGGCTACACCTTC; CDR3 protein: CASNSPGGYTF
V gene: TRBV7-8; clone size: many; J gene: TRBJ2-7; D gene: TRBD2; CDR3 DNA: TGTGCCAGCAGCTTAAGACTAGCGGGAGTGTTTTCCTACGAGCAGTACTTC; CDR3 protein: CASSLRLAGVFSYEQYF
V gene: TRBV5-1; clone size: many; J gene: TRBJ2-3; D gene: TRBD1; CDR3 DNA: TGCGCCAGCAGCTTCCGGACAGGAGTCAGCTTGGATACGCAGTATTTT; CDR3 protein: CASSFRTGVSLDTQYF
V gene: TRBV12-3/TRBV12-4; clone size: many; J gene: TRBJ2-2; D gene: TRBD2; CDR3 DNA: TGTGCCAGCACCCAAAGGACTAGCGGGAGGTCTGGGGAGCTGTTTTTT; CDR3 protein: CASTQRTSGRSGELFF
V gene: TRBV29-1; clone size: many; J gene: TRBJ2-1; D gene: -; CDR3 DNA: TGCAGCGTCGAAGGGGGGAGCTCCTACAATGAGCAGTTCTTC; CDR3 protein: CSVEGGSSYNEQFF
V gene: TRBV20-1; clone size: -; J gene: TRBJ2-3; D gene: -; CDR3 DNA: TGCAGTGCTAGAGTGTCTAGCAGGCCAGATACGCAGTATTTT; CDR3 protein: CSARVSSRPDTQYF
V gene: TRBV27; clone size: many; J gene: TRBJ2-3; D gene: TRBD2; CDR3 DNA: TGTGCCAGCAGTTTGCAAGCGGGAGGTCACCTGGCGCAGTATTTT; CDR3 protein: CASSLQAGGHLAQYF
V gene: TRBV30; clone size: many; J gene: TRBJ1-4; D gene: TRBD1; CDR3 DNA: TGTGCCTGGAGGGACAGGGGGCGTTCTAATGAAAAACTGTTTTTT; CDR3 protein: CAWRDRGRSNEKLFF
V gene: TRBV5-1; clone size: many; J gene: TRBJ1-1; D gene: TRBD1; CDR3 DNA: TGCGCCAGCAGCTTCAAACAGGGGCTAGCTTTCTTT; CDR3 protein: CASSFKQGLAFF
V gene: TRBV5-1; clone size: many; J gene: TRBJ2-7; D gene: TRBD2; CDR3 DNA: TGCGCCAGTCGGACTAGCGCAACCTACGAGCAGTACTTC; CDR3 protein: CASRTSATYEQYF
V gene: TRBV5-6; clone size: many; J gene: TRBJ2-1; D gene: TRBD2; CDR3 DNA: TGTGCCAGCAGAACCGGACTAGCGGAGGGGAGCTCCTACAATGAGCAGTTCTTC; CDR3 protein: CASRTGLAEGSSYNEQFF
V gene: TRBV14; clone size: many; J gene: TRBJ2-7; D gene: -; CDR3 DNA: TGTGCCAGCAGCCTAGTCGTCGAGCAGTACTTC; CDR3 protein: CASSLVVEQYF
V gene: TRBV2; clone size: few; J gene: TRBJ2-7; D gene: TRBD1; CDR3 DNA: TGTGCCAGCAGTGAAGCGCGGACAGGCTACGAGCAGTACTTC; CDR3 protein: CASSEARTGYEQYF
V gene: TRBV12-3/TRBV12-4; clone size: -; J gene: TRBJ1-2; D gene: -; CDR3 DNA: TGTGCCAGCAGCCAGGACGGATTTCCTAACTATGGCTACACCTTC; CDR3 protein: CASSQDGFPNYGYTF
V gene: TRBV12-3/TRBV12-4; clone size: many; J gene: TRBJ1-5; D gene: -; CDR3 DNA: TGTGCCAGCAGCCACCGTGGTGCGCCCCAGCATTTT; CDR3 protein: CASSHRGAPQHF
V gene: TRBV20-1; clone size: many; J gene: TRBJ2-6; D gene: -; CDR3 DNA: TGCAGTGCTAGTTCTCCTGGGGCCAACGTCCTGACTTTC; CDR3 protein: CSASSPGANVLTF
V gene: TRBV12-3/TRBV12-4; clone size: few; J gene: TRBJ2-5; D gene: -; CDR3 DNA: TGTGCCAGCAGTAGAATTTGGGAGACCCAGTACTTC; CDR3 protein: CASSRIWETQYF
V gene: TRBV5-5; clone size: many; J gene: TRBJ2-7; D gene: -; CDR3 DNA: TGTGCCAGCAGCTTGGAAGGCTCCCCCGAGCAGTACTTC; CDR3 protein: CASSLEGSPEQYF
V gene: TRBV12-3/TRBV12-4; clone size: many; J gene: TRBJ1-1; D gene: -; CDR3 DNA: TGTGCCAGCAGTTCTCGGGGACGACAGAACACTGAAGCTTTCTTT; CDR3 protein: CASSSRGRQNTEAFF
V gene: TRBV6-5; clone size: many; J gene: TRBJ2-1; D gene: TRBD2; CDR3 DNA: TGTGCCAGCAGTTACCTCACTAGCGGACTCTACAATGAGCAGTTCTTC; CDR3 protein: CASSYLTSGLYNEQFF
V gene: TRBV5-1; clone size: -; J gene: TRBJ1-1; D gene: -; CDR3 DNA: TGCGCCAGCAGCTTGTCTCAGTTTGGAACTGAAGCTTTCTTT; CDR3 protein: CASSLSQFGTEAFF
V gene: TRBV11-2; clone size: few; J gene: TRBJ2-3; D gene: -; CDR3 DNA: TGTGCCAGCAGCTTATATTTTAGCGGTTCGAGCACAGATACGCAGTATTTT; CDR3 protein: CASSLYFSGSSTDTQYF
V gene: TRBV5-5; clone size: -; J gene: TRBJ2-5; D gene: -; CDR3 DNA: TGTGCCAGCAGCGCGAATTCCCTACTTGGAGAGACCCAGTACTTC; CDR3 protein: CASSANSLLGETQYF